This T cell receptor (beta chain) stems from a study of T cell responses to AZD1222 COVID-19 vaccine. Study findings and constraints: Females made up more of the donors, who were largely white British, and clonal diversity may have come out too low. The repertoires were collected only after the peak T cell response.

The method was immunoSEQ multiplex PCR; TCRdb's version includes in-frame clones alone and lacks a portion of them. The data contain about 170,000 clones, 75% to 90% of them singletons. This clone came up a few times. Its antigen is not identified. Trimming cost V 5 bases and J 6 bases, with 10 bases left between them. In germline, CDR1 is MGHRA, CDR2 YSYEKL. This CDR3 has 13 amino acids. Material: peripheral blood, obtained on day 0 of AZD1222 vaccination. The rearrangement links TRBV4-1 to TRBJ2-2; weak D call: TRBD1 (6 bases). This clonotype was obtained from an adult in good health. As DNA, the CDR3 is TGCGCCAGCAGCTTCCGACAGGCCGGGGAGCTGTTTTTT. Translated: CASSFRQAGELFF.